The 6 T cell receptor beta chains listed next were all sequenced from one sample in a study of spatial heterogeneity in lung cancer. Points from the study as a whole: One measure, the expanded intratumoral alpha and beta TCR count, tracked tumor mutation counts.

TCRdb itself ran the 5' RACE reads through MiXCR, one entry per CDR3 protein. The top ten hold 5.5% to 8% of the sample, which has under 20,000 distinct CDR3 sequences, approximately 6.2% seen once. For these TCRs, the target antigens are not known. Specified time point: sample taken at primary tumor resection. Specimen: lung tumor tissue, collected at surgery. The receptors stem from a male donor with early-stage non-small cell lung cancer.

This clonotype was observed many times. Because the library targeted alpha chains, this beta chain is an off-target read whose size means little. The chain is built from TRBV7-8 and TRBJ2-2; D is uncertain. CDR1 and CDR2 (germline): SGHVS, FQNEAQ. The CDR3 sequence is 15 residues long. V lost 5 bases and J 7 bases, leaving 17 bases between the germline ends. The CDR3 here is CASSARGRTGGELFF. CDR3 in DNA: TGTGCCAGCAGCGCTCGCGGACGGACCGGCGGGGAGCTGTTTTTT.

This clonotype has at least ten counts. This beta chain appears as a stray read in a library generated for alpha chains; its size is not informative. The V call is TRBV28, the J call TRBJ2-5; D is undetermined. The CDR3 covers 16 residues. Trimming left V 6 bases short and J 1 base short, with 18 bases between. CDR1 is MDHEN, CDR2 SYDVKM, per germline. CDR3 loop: CASRFSSLPGQETQYF. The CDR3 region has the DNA TGTGCCAGCAGATTTTCTTCTCTCCCGGGCCAAGAGACCCAGTACTTC.

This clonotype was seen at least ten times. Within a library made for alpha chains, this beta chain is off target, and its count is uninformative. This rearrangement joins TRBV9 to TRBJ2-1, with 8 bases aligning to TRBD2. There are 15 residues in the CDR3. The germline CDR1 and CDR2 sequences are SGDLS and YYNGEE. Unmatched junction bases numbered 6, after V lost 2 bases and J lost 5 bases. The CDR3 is CASSVSGGINNEQFF. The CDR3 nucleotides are TGTGCCAGCAGCGTTTCGGGAGGGATTAACAATGAGCAGTTCTTC.

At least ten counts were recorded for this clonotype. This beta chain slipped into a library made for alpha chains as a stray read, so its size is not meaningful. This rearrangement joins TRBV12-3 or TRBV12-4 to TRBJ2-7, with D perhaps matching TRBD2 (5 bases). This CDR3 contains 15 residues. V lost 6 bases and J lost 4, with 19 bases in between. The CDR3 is CASSQRGGLRYEQYF. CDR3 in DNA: TGTGCCAGCAGCCAACGGGGTGGTCTTAGGTACGAGCAGTACTTC.

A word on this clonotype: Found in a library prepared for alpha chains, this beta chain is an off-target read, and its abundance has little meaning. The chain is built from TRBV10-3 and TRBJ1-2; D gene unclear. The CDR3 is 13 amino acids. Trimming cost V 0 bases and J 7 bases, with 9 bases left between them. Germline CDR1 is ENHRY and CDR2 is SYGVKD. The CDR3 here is CAISESVDFGYTF. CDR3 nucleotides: TGTGCCATCAGTGAGTCGGTAGATTTTGGCTACACCTTC.

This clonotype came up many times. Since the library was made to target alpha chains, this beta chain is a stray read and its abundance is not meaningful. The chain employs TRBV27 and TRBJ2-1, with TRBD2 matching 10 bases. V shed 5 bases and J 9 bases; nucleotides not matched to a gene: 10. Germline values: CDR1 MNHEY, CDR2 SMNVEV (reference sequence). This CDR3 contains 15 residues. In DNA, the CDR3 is TGTGCCAGCAGTATCCAGCGGGAGGGCCTTGGTGAGCAGTTCTTC. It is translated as CASSIQREGLGEQFF.